A single sample is the source of the 30 T cell receptor beta chains below, sequenced in a study of blood T cells in healthy people across ages. A second about 6 to 12 cycle PCR used barcoded and J-beta primers. Using its own MiXCR run on the 5' RACE reads, TCRdb lists one record per CDR3 protein. The table lists over 1,500,000 distinct CDR3 sequences, roughly two fifths of them singletons, with roughly 23% in the top ten. Sequencing was performed on blood. The receptors stem from a human donor in good health.

J is TRBJ1-5 and V is TRBV28; D perhaps matches TRBD1 (6 bases). Germline values: CDR1 MDHEN, CDR2 SYDVKM. The V end lost 2 bases, the J end lost 3 bases, and 11 bases lay between the germline ends. This CDR3 spans 15 amino acids. This chain's CDR3 is CASSLPRGNNQPQHF. In DNA, the CDR3 is TGTGCCAGCAGTTTACCCAGGGGAAACAATCAGCCCCAGCATTTT.

The table lists this clonotype with many counts. The rearrangement uses TRBV28 and TRBJ1-6, with a tentative D call TRBD1 (6 bases). Trimming removed 0 bases at V and 8 bases at J, with 11 bases between. The CDR3 spans 15 residues. Germline CDR1 and CDR2: MDHEN and SYDVKM. The CDR3 spells CASSLWQGQDSPLHF. Written as DNA, the CDR3 is TGTGCCAGCAGTTTATGGCAGGGGCAGGATTCACCCCTCCACTTT.

In this sample, this clonotype turned up a few times. V gene TRBV12-3 or TRBV12-4 combines with J gene TRBJ2-7; 7 nucleotides agree with TRBD1. Unmatched junction bases numbered 5, after V lost 4 bases and J lost 2 bases. This CDR3 is built from 14 residues. CDR3 sequence (DNA): TGTGCCAGCAGTTACCGTGGACAGGCCTACGAGCAGTACTTC. Its translation: CASSYRGQAYEQYF.

The gene calls are TRBV12-3 or TRBV12-4 and TRBJ1-2; 7 nucleotides align to TRBD1. V was clipped by 3 bases and J by 8 bases; unmatched bases: 12. This CDR3 contains 15 residues. The CDR3 region has the DNA TGTGCCAGCAGTTTGGGTGTGTTAGGGGGCTTAGGCTACACCTTC. This codes for CASSLGVLGGLGYTF.

The chain joins TRBV20-1 to TRBJ2-7; unclear D gene. This CDR3 region has 13 residues. Germline V gene sequence: CDR1 DFQATT, CDR2 SNEGSKA (reference sequence). V was trimmed by 6 bases and J by 0 bases, leaving 12 bases between them. CDR3 sequence: CSAAAPRSYEQYF. The CDR3 coding sequence is TGCAGTGCCGCGGCTCCACGCTCCTACGAGCAGTACTTC.

Remarks on this clonotype: It is unclear where the CDR3 begins or ends on the DNA, so no DNA is shown, and the CDR3 is as TCRdb lists it. The V call is TRBV7-2, the J call TRBJ2-5; the table's D call, TRBD1, was not checked against the DNA. The CDR3 is 20 residues long, ends included. The germline gives CDR1 SGHTA, CDR2 FQGNSA. This CDR3 reads CASSVGQGYGYTFGSGTQYF.

This clonotype showed up just a few times. This chain joins TRBV7-3 and TRBJ2-3; tentatively, D is TRBD2 (6 bases). The V gene's germline CDR1 is SGHTA and CDR2 FQGTGA. Deletions cut 0 bases from V and 5 bases from J, with 12 bases between. The CDR3 has 15 residues. CDR3 in amino acids: CASSLTGGERDTQYF. CDR3 nucleotide sequence: TGTGCCAGCAGCTTAACGGGCGGGGAGAGAGATACGCAGTATTTT. The full variable domain, completed using reference TRBV7-3 and TRBJ2-3, is GAGVSQTPSNKVTEKGKYVELRCDPISGHTALYWYRQSLGQGPEFLIYFQGTGAADDSGLPNDRFFAVRPEGSVSTLKIQRTERGDSAVYLCASSLTGGERDTQYFGPGTRLTVL.

This clonotype appeared a few times. The rearrangement uses TRBV27 and TRBJ1-4, with TRBD1 identical over 8 bases. CDR1 is MNHEY, CDR2 SMNVEV, per germline (reference sequence). Unmatched junction bases numbered 5, after V lost 6 bases and J lost 5 bases. The CDR3 has 14 residues. The CDR3 here is CASSQRQGNEKLFF. CDR3 in DNA: TGTGCCAGCAGCCAAAGACAGGGGAATGAAAAACTGTTTTTT.

This clonotype was picked up a small number of times. This chain uses TRBV2 with TRBJ2-3; tentative D call: TRBD2 (6 bases). CDR1 is SNHLY and CDR2 is FYNNEI in the germline V gene. This CDR3 comprises 12 residues. The V end was cut by 10 bases, the J end by 6 bases, with 14 bases between. CDR3 sequence (DNA): TGTGCCACCCGGGAGCGGGTGGATACGCAGTATTTT. Translation gives CATRERVDTQYF.

The sample holds a few counts of this clonotype. This chain links TRBV29-1 with TRBJ2-5; no clear D. Germline V gene sequence: CDR1 SQVTM, CDR2 ANQGSEA. The CDR3 contains 15 residues. V was cut by 2 bases and J by 3 bases, with 16 bases left in between. The CDR3, as DNA: TGCAGCGTTGAACGCCGCACAGCGTCCGAAGAGACCCAGTACTTC. It yields the protein CSVERRTASEETQYF.

The chain has TRBV30 and TRBJ1-2; weak D call: TRBD1 (5 bases). This CDR3 contains 13 residues. Germline V gene sequence: CDR1 GTSNPN, CDR2 SVGIG (reference sequence). Trimming pared 0 bases from V and 2 bases from J, leaving 7 bases between. CDR3 bases: TGTGCCTGGAGTGTATGGGGGAACTATGGCTACACCTTC. Translating it yields CAWSVWGNYGYTF.

The table lists this clonotype with a few counts. The rearrangement links TRBV20-1 to TRBJ1-1; D uncertain. Germline assignment: CDR1 DFQATT and CDR2 SNEGSKA (reference sequence). V lost 6 bases and J lost 2, with 10 bases in between. The CDR3 runs to 12 residues. The CDR3 here is CSAVIRNTEAFF. In nucleotides, the CDR3 is TGCAGTGCCGTAATCAGAAACACTGAAGCTTTCTTT.

The rearrangement links TRBV6-6 to TRBJ2-3; D may match TRBD1 or TRBD2 (5 bases each). Germline V gives CDR1 MNHNY, CDR2 SVGAGI (reference sequence). Trimming took 6 bases from V and 3 from J, leaving 19 bases between them. The CDR3 spans 16 residues. The CDR3 sequence is CASSPGTHDLTDTQYF. The CDR3 bases are TGTGCCAGCAGCCCCGGGACCCACGACCTGACAGATACGCAGTATTTT.

This clonotype was picked up a small number of times. The chain employs TRBV6-2 or TRBV6-3 and TRBJ2-7; 7 bases are a match to TRBD1. This CDR3 region has 15 residues. V shed 0 bases and J 2 bases; nucleotides not matched to a gene: 4. The germline gives CDR1 MNHEY, CDR2 SVGEGT. This chain's CDR3 is CASSYSDRFPYEQYF. CDR3 sequence (DNA): TGTGCCAGCAGTTACTCGGACAGGTTTCCCTACGAGCAGTACTTC.

This clonotype has ten or more counts. The chain is built from TRBV28 and TRBJ2-7; 13 nucleotides line up with TRBD2. CDR1 and CDR2 (germline): MDHEN, SYDVKM. V lost 6 bases to trimming and J lost 4 bases; unmatched junction nucleotides: 6. The CDR3 sequence is 15 residues long. The CDR3 DNA reads as TGTGCCAGCAGCCCAGGACTAGCGGGGGTGTACGAGCAGTACTTC. The encoded protein is CASSPGLAGVYEQYF.

This clonotype has only one observation. The chain uses TRBV2 and TRBJ1-2, with 8 bases identical to TRBD1. J lost 8 bases, V lost 2 bases, and 7 bases had no gene match. The CDR3 spans 14 residues. The germline gives CDR1 SNHLY, CDR2 FYNNEI. CDR3 amino acids: CASSELGTGNGYTF. In nucleotides, the CDR3 is TGTGCCAGCAGTGAACTAGGGACAGGAAACGGCTACACCTTC.

The chain recombines TRBV28 with TRBJ2-7, with D unresolved. The germline V gene encodes CDR1 MDHEN and CDR2 SYDVKM. This CDR3 has 15 residues. The V end was cut by 4 bases, the J end by 2 bases, with 15 bases between. CDR3 region: CASSSPAPATYEQYF. The CDR3 DNA follows: TGTGCCAGCAGTTCCCCCGCCCCGGCGACCTACGAGCAGTACTTC.

Comments on this clonotype: This clone may be a read error of a much larger clone one base away. This sequence joins TRBV29-1 and TRBJ2-4; 8 positions match TRBD1. CDR3 length: 13 residues. The ends lost 5 bases at V and 15 bases at J; junction bases unmatched: 15. Germline V gene lookup returns CDR1 SQVTM and CDR2 ANQGSEA. This CDR3 reads CSVMGQDEETRYF. The DNA for the CDR3 is TGCAGCGTTATGGGACAGGATGAAGAGACCCGGTACTTC.

The chain links TRBV10-3 to TRBJ2-7; 7 bases line up with TRBD1. This CDR3 comprises 11 residues. Germline assignment: CDR1 ENHRY and CDR2 SYGVKD. Trimming at V came to 8 bases and at J to 5 bases, leaving 3 bases not matched to a gene. CDR3 DNA: TGTGCCATCTCGCAGGGGGACGAGCAGTACTTC. This encodes CAISQGDEQYF.

This clonotype was observed a handful of times. V gene TRBV12-3 or TRBV12-4 combines with J gene TRBJ1-2; 9 bases agree with TRBD1. V was pared by 6 bases and J by 5 bases, with 10 bases of the junction left unmatched. This CDR3 spans 15 amino acids. CDR3 nucleotide sequence: TGTGCCAGCAGCCGAACGACAGGGGGAGGATATGGCTACACCTTC. Amino acids: CASSRTTGGGYGYTF.

This chain joins TRBV18 and TRBJ1-4; no clear D. The CDR3 loop spans 18 amino acids. CDR1 is KGHSH, CDR2 LQKENI, per germline. V was cut by 4 bases and J by 8 bases, with 26 bases left in between. CDR3 protein: CASSLDPLRSGIIEKLFF. CDR3 nucleotide sequence: TGTGCCAGCTCACTCGATCCTCTGAGGTCGGGGATCATAGAAAAACTGTTTTTT. The entire variable domain, with the rest obtained from reference TRBV18 and TRBJ1-4, is as follows: NAGVMQNPRHLVRRRGQEARLRCSPMKGHSHVYWYRQLPEEGLKFMVYLQKENIIDESGMPKERFSAEFPKEGPSILRIQQVVRGDSAAYFCASSLDPLRSGIIEKLFFGSGTQLSVL.

The V gene is TRBV28, the J gene TRBJ1-2; D is undetermined. Looked up from germline, CDR1 is MDHEN and CDR2 is SYDVKM. With 6 bases removed from V and 7 bases from J, the gap between germline ends came to 6 bases. There are 10 residues in the CDR3. The CDR3 DNA reads TGTGCCAGCAGACAGAGTGGCTACACCTTC. Residues: CASRQSGYTF.

In its sample, this clonotype was seen a few times. The chain carries TRBV29-1 and TRBJ2-5; 8 nucleotides agree with TRBD2. V lost 2 bases to trimming and J lost 5 bases; unmatched junction nucleotides: 16. The CDR3 covers 17 residues. Germline CDR1 and CDR2: SQVTM and ANQGSEA. CDR3: CSVEIVVSGTQAETQYF. CDR3 DNA sequence: TGCAGCGTTGAAATAGTGGTTAGCGGGACACAAGCGGAGACCCAGTACTTC.

The chain has TRBV7-2 and TRBJ1-4, with no clear D. Germline CDR1 is SGHTA and CDR2 is FQGNSA. The CDR3 extends over 17 amino acids. Trimming pared 2 bases from V and 3 bases from J, leaving 16 bases between. The CDR3 DNA reads TGTGCCAGCAGCTTACAATCCCCGAGGGCGGCTAATGAAAAACTGTTTTTT. Encoded protein: CASSLQSPRAANEKLFF.

The chain recombines TRBV6-1 with TRBJ1-4, with D perhaps TRBD1 (6 bases). V lost 1 base, J lost 3 bases, and 9 bases lay in between. CDR1 and CDR2 (germline): MNHNS, SASEGT. The CDR3 has 15 amino acids. CDR3 amino acids: CASSEGGLPNEKLFF. The CDR3 DNA is TGTGCCAGCAGTGAAGGGGGGCTGCCTAATGAAAAACTGTTTTTT.

This clonotype occurred a few times. This chain links TRBV13 with TRBJ2-7; D may match TRBD1 or TRBD2 (5 bases each). This CDR3 spans 13 amino acids. V gave up 6 bases and J gave up 3 bases, with 12 bases separating them. Germline CDR1 PRHDT, CDR2 FYEKMQ (reference sequence). The CDR3 DNA reads as TGTGCCAGCAGACGGGACCCCAACTACGAGCAGTACTTC. Protein: CASRRDPNYEQYF.

V gene TRBV6-2 or TRBV6-3 combines with J gene TRBJ2-1; TRBD1 matches at 11 bases. CDR3 length: 14 amino acids. CDR1 and CDR2 (germline): MNHEY, SVGEGT. V gave up 8 bases and J gave up 13 bases; unmatched junction bases: 13. The CDR3 DNA follows: TGTGCCAGCTGGGACAGGGGGTATGGTGAGACCCAGTTCTTC. It is translated as CASWDRGYGETQFF.

This clonotype was counted between two and nine times. The chain uses TRBV12-5 and TRBJ2-5; 8 bases align to TRBD1. The J call is doubtful: the DNA matches TRBJ2-7 better. Germline V gene lookup returns CDR1 LGHNT and CDR2 FRNRAP. The CDR3 is made up of 14 amino acids. The CDR3 region is CASGRQGIIGEQYF. CDR3 in DNA: TGTGCTAGTGGCCGACAGGGGATAATAGGCGAGCAGTACTTC.

This rearrangement joins TRBV28 to TRBJ2-4; 9 bases align to TRBD1. TRBJ2-7 explains the end of the DNA better; the J call may be wrong. From germline, CDR1 is MDHEN and CDR2 SYDVKM. The CDR3 contains 15 residues. The CDR3 DNA is TGTGCCAGCAGTTTAGGACAGGGGATCCACTACGAGCAGTACTTC. Translated, it gives CASSLGQGIHYEQYF.

The chain combines TRBV20-1 with TRBJ2-3, with 7 bases aligning to TRBD1. This CDR3 has 18 amino acids. V gave up 6 bases and J gave up 4 bases; unmatched junction bases: 22. Germline V lookup: CDR1 DFQATT, CDR2 SNEGSKA (reference sequence). The CDR3 is CSAHHSGGSQLSADTQYF. The DNA of the CDR3 is TGCAGTGCGCACCATTCAGGGGGTTCTCAATTATCGGCAGATACGCAGTATTTT.